This T cell receptor beta chain was identified during a study of blood T cell repertoires in COVID-19. The overall study: Samples representing acute and convalescent COVID-19 were sourced from the United States, Italy and Spain. The cDNA or gDNA used as material had been derived from T cells, B-cell-depleted T cells, or PBMCs.

Sequencing was performed with immunoSEQ multiplex PCR; in TCRdb, only in-frame clones are kept and a portion is missing. The table lists about 400,000 clones, more than 70% of them singletons, with around 1.3% in the top ten. V was shortened by 4 bases and J by 13 bases, with 17 bases between the two germline ends. The CDR3 has 12 amino acids. The germline gives CDR1 SGHRS, CDR2 YFSETQ. This receptor was obtained from a middle-aged man with acute or convalescent COVID-19. The chain has TRBV5-1 and TRBJ1-2; no firm D call. Sequenced input: peripheral blood. The chain's CDR3 is CASSPDSYSSTF. CDR3 sequence (DNA): TGCGCCAGCAGCCCGGACTCGTACAGCAGCACCTTC.